The 18 T cell receptor beta chains below all came from one sample that was sequenced in a study of CD8 T cells in Susac syndrome. RNA, at about 0.45 to 1 ug, was reverse transcribed with random hexamers. TCRdb re-derived calls from the immunoSEQ multiplex PCR reads in MiXCR, one entry per CDR3 protein. The data hold approximately 120,000 distinct CDR3 sequences, with about 93% observed a single time. Sequencing input: CD8+ T cells from PBMCs. These receptors were collected from a human donor with multiple sclerosis.

The chain joins TRBV7-9 to TRBJ2-7, with a possible D match to TRBD1 (8 bases). Looked up from germline, CDR1 is SEHNR and CDR2 is FQNEAQ (reference sequence). The CDR3 extends over 17 amino acids. V gave up 0 bases and J gave up 0 bases, with 15 bases separating them. CDR3 sequence: CASSLAMGGTGSYEQYF. The CDR3 DNA sequence: TGTGCCAGCAGCTTAGCGATGGGGGGGACAGGCTCCTACGAGCAGTACTTC. Drawing the rest from reference TRBV7-9 and TRBJ2-7, the complete variable domain is DTGVSQNPRHKITKRGQNVTFRCDPISEHNRLYWYRQTLGQGPEFLTYFQNEAQLEKSRLLSDRFSAERPKGSFSTLEIQRTEQGDSAMYLCASSLAMGGTGSYEQYFGPGTRLTVT.

The CDR3 region is CASLGLGVNGDYGYTF. The DNA for the CDR3 is TGTGCCAGCTTGGGCTTGGGAGTCAATGGGGATTATGGCTACACCTTC. V is TRBV6-6 and J is TRBJ1-2; D is ambiguous. Germline V gene sequence: CDR1 MNHNY, CDR2 SVGAGI (reference sequence). V was shortened by 8 bases and J by 5 bases, with 24 bases between the two germline ends. This CDR3 contains 16 residues.

The genes are TRBV7-2 and TRBJ2-1; D is ambiguous. The CDR3 length is 14 residues. V shed 1 base and J shed 0 bases, with 4 bases lying between them. Germline V gene sequence: CDR1 SGHTA, CDR2 FQGNSA. The CDR3 reads CASSLGYSYNEQFF. The CDR3, as DNA: TGTGCCAGCAGCTTAGGTTACTCCTACAATGAGCAGTTCTTC.

V is TRBV24-1 and J is TRBJ1-5; tentative D call: TRBD1 (5 bases). Trimming shortened V by 2 bases and J by 10 bases, and 14 bases separated the two germline ends. CDR1 and CDR2 (germline): KGHDR, SFDVKD. The CDR3 has 14 residues. The CDR3 nucleotides read TGTGCCACCAGTGATTCGAGGACAACTCCACCCCAGCATTTT. Translation: CATSDSRTTPPQHF.

The J gene is TRBJ2-2, the V gene TRBV29-1; D gene ambiguous. Trimming took 4 bases from V and 5 from J, leaving 8 bases between them. The CDR3 consists of 12 residues. Per germline, CDR1 SQVTM and CDR2 ANQGSEA. CDR3: CSVVAGTGELFF. CDR3 nucleotide sequence: TGCAGCGTTGTAGCAGGAACCGGGGAGCTGTTTTTT.

This clonotype was observed a few times. This chain connects TRBV27 to TRBJ1-5; no reliable D call. Trimming shortened V by 1 base and J by 1 base, and 2 bases separated the two germline ends. The CDR3 is made up of 13 amino acids. CDR1 is MNHEY and CDR2 is SMNVEV in the germline V gene (reference sequence). The CDR3 loop is CASSLWSNQPQHF. In DNA, the CDR3 is TGTGCCAGCAGTTTATGGAGCAATCAGCCCCAGCATTTT.

This chain connects TRBV12-3 or TRBV12-4 to TRBJ1-5; no definite D call. V was trimmed by 2 bases and J by 2 bases, leaving 10 bases between them. The CDR3 is 15 amino acids. The CDR3 sequence: CASSLSRFGNQPQHF. As DNA, the CDR3 is TGTGCCAGCAGTTTATCACGATTTGGCAATCAGCCCCAGCATTTT.

The rearrangement joins TRBV20-1 to TRBJ2-7, with D perhaps matching TRBD2 (5 bases). The V and J ends lost 6 bases and 2 bases respectively, with 14 bases between them. CDR3 length: 13 residues. CDR1 and CDR2 from the germline V gene are DFQATT and SNEGSKA (reference sequence). CDR3 bases: TGCAGTGCCCCGGGGTCTATAACCTACGAGCAGTACTTC. Translation: CSAPGSITYEQYF.

The CDR3 here is CSARDRSSAVYGYTF. CDR3 nucleotide sequence: TGCAGTGCTAGAGATCGAAGTAGCGCCGTCTATGGCTACACCTTC. V is TRBV20-1 and J is TRBJ1-2; D is unresolved. This CDR3 comprises 15 residues. Trimming stripped 0 bases from V and 4 bases from J, with 15 bases between. Germline assignment: CDR1 DFQATT and CDR2 SNEGSKA (reference sequence).

This rearrangement joins TRBV3-1 to TRBJ2-1; 10 positions match TRBD2. This CDR3 has 16 amino acids. Per the germline V gene, CDR1 is LGHDT and CDR2 is YNNKEL (reference sequence). V lost 4 bases and J lost 10; bases outside the gene matches: 13. CDR3 DNA sequence: TGTGCCAGCAGCCCCGGCGGAGCGGGAGGGTATGGGGAGCAGTTCTTC. Translated, it gives CASSPGGAGGYGEQFF.

The chain recombines TRBV28 with TRBJ1-1; D possibly corresponds to TRBD1 (5 bases). The CDR3 sequence is 16 residues long. V was trimmed by 3 bases and J by 6 bases, leaving 20 bases between them. Per the germline V gene, CDR1 is MDHEN and CDR2 is SYDVKM. CDR3 coding DNA: TGTGCCAGCAGTTTTTTTGGCAGGGTAGGCTTCGCTGAAGCTTTCTTT. This translates into CASSFFGRVGFAEAFF.

In DNA form, the CDR3 reads TGCAGCGTTGAAGAGGGGGACATGAGCTCCTACAATGAGCAGTTCTTC. Protein sequence: CSVEEGDMSSYNEQFF. This rearrangement joins TRBV29-1 to TRBJ2-1; D might be TRBD1 (6 bases). The CDR3 is 16 residues long. Per the germline V gene, CDR1 is SQVTM and CDR2 is ANQGSEA. Trimming left V 0 bases short and J 0 bases short, with 12 bases between.

The chain uses TRBV27 and TRBJ2-5; 7 bases are a match to TRBD2. Per germline, CDR1 MNHEY and CDR2 SMNVEV (reference sequence). The J segment lost 4 bases and the V segment lost 5 bases, leaving 19 bases of the junction unmatched. The CDR3 has 18 amino acids. DNA for the CDR3: TGTGCCAGCAGTCACCTCGGCGGGGCGGGAGCCCTGGGAGAGACCCAGTACTTC. Protein sequence: CASSHLGGAGALGETQYF.

The chain carries TRBV7-9 and TRBJ2-7; 10 bases agree with TRBD1. CDR1 and CDR2 from the germline V gene are SEHNR and FQNEAQ (reference sequence). Germline trimming cut 0 bases from V and 4 bases from J; bases unmatched to any gene: 6. This CDR3 is 16 amino acids long. The DNA for the CDR3 is TGTGCCAGCAGCTTAGCCACGGGACAGGGGCGTTACGAGCAGTACTTC. Residues: CASSLATGQGRYEQYF.

The chain has TRBV19 and TRBJ1-2, with a tentative D call TRBD1 (5 bases). Germline CDR1 is LNHDA and CDR2 is SQIVND (reference sequence). Between the trimmed V and J ends, which lost 2 bases and 10 bases, there was a span of 17 bases. This CDR3 has 14 residues. The DNA of the CDR3 is TGTGCCAGTAGTATACGGGGGACGGCCTCTGACTACACCTTC. Translation gives CASSIRGTASDYTF.

CDR3 loop: CASSPGSGGSSYNEQFF. The CDR3 bases are TGCGCCAGCAGCCCGGGGTCAGGAGGGAGTTCCTACAATGAGCAGTTCTTC. The chain joins TRBV5-1 to TRBJ2-1, with D possibly TRBD2 on 6 matching bases. The germline V gene encodes CDR1 SGHRS and CDR2 YFSETQ. The CDR3 runs 17 residues. V was pared by 4 bases and J by 1 base, with 18 bases between.

The chain combines TRBV10-3 with TRBJ2-2; 7 positions match TRBD1. CDR3 length: 15 amino acids. V shed 3 bases, J shed 4 bases, and the junction held 5 bases outside the gene matches. The germline gives CDR1 ENHRY, CDR2 SYGVKD. CDR3 coding DNA: TGTGCCATCAGTGAACAGGGGTTTGGCACCGGGGAGCTGTTTTTT. Translated: CAISEQGFGTGELFF.

Worth noting for this clonotype: At one boundary the junction diverges from the germline segment, which might be a read error. The genes are TRBV9 and TRBJ1-1; D is undetermined. Germline loops: CDR1 SGDLS, CDR2 YYNGEE. CDR3 length equals 14 residues. The CDR3: CASSVELLNTETFF. The CDR3 coding sequence is TGTGCCAGCAGCGTAGAACTCCTGAACACTGAAACTTTCTTT.